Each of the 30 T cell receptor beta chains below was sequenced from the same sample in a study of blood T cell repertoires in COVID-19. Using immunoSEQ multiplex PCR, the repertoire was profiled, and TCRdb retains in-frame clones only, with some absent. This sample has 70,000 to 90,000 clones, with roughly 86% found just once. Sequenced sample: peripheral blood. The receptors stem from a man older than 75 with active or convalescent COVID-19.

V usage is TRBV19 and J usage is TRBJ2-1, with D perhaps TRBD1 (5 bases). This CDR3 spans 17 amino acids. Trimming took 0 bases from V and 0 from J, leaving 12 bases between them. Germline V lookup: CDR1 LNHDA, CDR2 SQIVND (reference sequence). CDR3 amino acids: CASSIDRARGSYNEQFF. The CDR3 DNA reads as TGTGCCAGTAGTATAGACAGGGCCCGCGGCTCCTACAATGAGCAGTTCTTC.

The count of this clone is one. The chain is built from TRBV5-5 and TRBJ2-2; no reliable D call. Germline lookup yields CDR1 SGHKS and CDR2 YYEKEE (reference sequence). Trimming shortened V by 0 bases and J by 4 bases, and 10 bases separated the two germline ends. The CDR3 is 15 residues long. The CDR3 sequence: CASSLVVVRTGELFF. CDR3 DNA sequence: TGTGCCAGCAGCTTGGTTGTGGTGCGCACCGGGGAGCTGTTTTTT.

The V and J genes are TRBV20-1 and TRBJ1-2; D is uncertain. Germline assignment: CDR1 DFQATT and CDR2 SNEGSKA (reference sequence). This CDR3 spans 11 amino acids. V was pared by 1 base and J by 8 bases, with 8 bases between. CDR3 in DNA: TGCAGTGCTAGAGGCGGGAGCGGCTACACCTTC. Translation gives CSARGGSGYTF.

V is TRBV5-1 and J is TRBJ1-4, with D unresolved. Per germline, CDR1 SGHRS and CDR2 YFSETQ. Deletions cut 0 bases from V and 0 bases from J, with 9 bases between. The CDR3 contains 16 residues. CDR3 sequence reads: CASSLAGPATNEKLFF. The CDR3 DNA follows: TGCGCCAGCAGCTTGGCCGGTCCGGCAACTAATGAAAAACTGTTTTTT.

As DNA, the CDR3 is TGCGCCAGCAGCCTCGCCGGGGACAGGCAATATTCACCCCTCCACTTT. Its protein product is CASSLAGDRQYSPLHF. The rearrangement joins TRBV5-1 to TRBJ1-6; 8 bases match TRBD1. After removal of 4 bases from V and 8 bases from J, the junction contained 11 bases not matched to a gene. Germline CDR1 is SGHRS and CDR2 is YFSETQ. The CDR3 is 16 residues long.

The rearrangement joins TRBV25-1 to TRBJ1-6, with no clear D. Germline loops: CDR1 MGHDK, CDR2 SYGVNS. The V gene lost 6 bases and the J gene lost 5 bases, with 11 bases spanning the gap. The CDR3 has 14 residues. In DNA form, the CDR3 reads TGTGCCAGCAGGGAGGGATTGAATAATTCACCCCTCCACTTT. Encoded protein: CASREGLNNSPLHF.

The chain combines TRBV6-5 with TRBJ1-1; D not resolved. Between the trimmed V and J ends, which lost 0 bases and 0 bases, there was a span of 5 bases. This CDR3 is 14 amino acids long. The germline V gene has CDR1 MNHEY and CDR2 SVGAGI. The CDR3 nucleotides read TGTGCCAGCAGTTACTCTAGCATGAACACTGAAGCTTTCTTT. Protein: CASSYSSMNTEAFF.

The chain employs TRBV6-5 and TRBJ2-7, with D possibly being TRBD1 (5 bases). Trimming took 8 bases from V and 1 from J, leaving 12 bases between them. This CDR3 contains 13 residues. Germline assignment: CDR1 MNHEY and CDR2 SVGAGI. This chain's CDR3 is CASYKAGSYEQYV. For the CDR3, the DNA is TGTGCCAGCTACAAAGCAGGGTCCTACGAGCAGTACGTC.

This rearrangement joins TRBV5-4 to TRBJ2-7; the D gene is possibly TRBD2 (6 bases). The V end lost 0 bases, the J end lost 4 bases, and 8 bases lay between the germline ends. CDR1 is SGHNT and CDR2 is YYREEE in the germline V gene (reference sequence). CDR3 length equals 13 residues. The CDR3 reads CASSLEGGYEQYV. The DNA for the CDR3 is TGTGCCAGCAGCTTGGAGGGAGGATACGAGCAGTACGTC.

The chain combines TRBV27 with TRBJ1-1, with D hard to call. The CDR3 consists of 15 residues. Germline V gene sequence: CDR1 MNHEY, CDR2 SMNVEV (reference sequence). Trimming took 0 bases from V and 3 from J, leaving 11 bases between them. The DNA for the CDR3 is TGTGCCAGCAGTTTATCCCCCGCCGGGGACACTGAAGCTTTCTTT. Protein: CASSLSPAGDTEAFF.

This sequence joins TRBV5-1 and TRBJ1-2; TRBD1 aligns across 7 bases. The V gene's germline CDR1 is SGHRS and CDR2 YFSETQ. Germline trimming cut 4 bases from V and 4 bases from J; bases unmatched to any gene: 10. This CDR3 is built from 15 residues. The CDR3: CASSPTGTDSYGYTF. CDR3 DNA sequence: TGCGCCAGCAGCCCGACCGGGACAGATAGCTATGGCTACACCTTC.

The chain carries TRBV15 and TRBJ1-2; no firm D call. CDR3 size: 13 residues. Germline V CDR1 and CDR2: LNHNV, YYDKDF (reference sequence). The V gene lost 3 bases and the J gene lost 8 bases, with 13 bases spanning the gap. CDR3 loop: CATSSPRRSGYTF. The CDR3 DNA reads TGTGCCACCAGCAGTCCACGGAGGAGCGGCTACACCTTC. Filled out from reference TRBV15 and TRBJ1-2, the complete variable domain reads DAMVIQNPRYQVTQFGKPVTLSCSQTLNHNVMYWYQQKSSQAPKLLFHYYDKDFNNEADTPDNFQSRRPNTSFCFLDIRSPGLGDTAMYLCATSSPRRSGYTFGSGTRLTVV.

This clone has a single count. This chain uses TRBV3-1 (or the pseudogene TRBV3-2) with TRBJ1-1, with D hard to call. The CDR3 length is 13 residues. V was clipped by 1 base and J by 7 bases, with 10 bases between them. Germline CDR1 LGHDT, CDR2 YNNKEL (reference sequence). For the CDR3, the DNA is TGTGCCAGCAGCCAAGGGGCGGGTGTTGAAGCTTTCTTT. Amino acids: CASSQGAGVEAFF.

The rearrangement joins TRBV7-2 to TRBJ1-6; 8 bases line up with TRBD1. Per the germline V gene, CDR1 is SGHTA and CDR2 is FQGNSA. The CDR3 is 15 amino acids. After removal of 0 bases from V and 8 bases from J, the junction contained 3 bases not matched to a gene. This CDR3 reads CASSLAGRGHSPLHF. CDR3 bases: TGTGCCAGCAGCTTAGCCGGCAGGGGGCATTCACCCCTCCACTTT.

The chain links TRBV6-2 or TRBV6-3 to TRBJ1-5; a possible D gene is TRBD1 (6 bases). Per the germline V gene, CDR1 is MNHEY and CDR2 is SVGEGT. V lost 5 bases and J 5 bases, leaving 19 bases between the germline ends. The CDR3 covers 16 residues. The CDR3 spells CASSGSGRGRDQPQHF. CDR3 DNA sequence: TGTGCCAGCAGTGGAAGTGGGAGGGGGAGAGATCAGCCCCAGCATTTT.

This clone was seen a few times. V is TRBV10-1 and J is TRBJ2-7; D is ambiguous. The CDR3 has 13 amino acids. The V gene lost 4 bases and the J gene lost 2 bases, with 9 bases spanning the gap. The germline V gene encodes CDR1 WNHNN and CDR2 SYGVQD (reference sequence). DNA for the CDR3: TGCGCCAGCAGTGGGGCCCTAACCTACGAGCAGTACGTC. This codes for CASSGALTYEQYV.

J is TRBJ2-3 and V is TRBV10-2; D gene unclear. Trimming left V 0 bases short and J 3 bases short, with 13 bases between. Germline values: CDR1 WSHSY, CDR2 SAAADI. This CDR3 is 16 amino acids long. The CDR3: CASSESFAVATDTQYF. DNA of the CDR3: TGCGCCAGCAGTGAGTCTTTTGCGGTGGCGACAGATACGCAGTATTTT.

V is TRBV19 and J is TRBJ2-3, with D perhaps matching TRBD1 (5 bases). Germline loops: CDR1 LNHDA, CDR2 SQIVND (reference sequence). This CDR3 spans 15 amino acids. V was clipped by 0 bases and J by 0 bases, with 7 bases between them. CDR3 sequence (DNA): TGTGCCAGTAGTATAGATCAGGGAAGCACAGATACGCAGTATTTT. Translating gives CASSIDQGSTDTQYF.

The CDR3 reads CASSFKGVEQFF. CDR3 coding DNA: TGTGCCAGCAGCTTTAAGGGGGTTGAGCAGTTCTTC. The V call is TRBV5-4, the J call TRBJ2-1; D possibly corresponds to TRBD1 (6 bases). The CDR3 loop spans 12 amino acids. The V end lost 2 bases, the J end lost 9 bases, and 9 bases lay between the germline ends. Germline V gives CDR1 SGHNT, CDR2 YYREEE (reference sequence).

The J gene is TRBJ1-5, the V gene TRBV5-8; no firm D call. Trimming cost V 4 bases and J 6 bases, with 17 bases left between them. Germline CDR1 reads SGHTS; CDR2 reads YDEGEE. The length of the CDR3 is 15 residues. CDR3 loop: CASSERRRVAQPQHF. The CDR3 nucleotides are TGTGCCAGCAGCGAGAGGCGGCGGGTCGCTCAGCCCCAGCATTTT.

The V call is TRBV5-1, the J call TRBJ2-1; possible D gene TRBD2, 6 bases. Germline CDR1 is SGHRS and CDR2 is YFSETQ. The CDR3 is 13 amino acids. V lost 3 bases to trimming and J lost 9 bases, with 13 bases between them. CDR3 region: CASSSTAGGEQFF. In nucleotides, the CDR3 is TGCGCCAGCAGCTCGACGGCCGGGGGTGAGCAGTTCTTC.

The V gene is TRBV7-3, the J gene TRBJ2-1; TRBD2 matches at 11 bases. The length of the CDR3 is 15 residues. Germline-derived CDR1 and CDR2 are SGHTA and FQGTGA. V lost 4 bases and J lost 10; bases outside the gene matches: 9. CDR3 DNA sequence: TGTGCCAGCAGCTCCGGGACTAGCGGCTCTGGGGAGCAGTTCTTC. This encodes CASSSGTSGSGEQFF.

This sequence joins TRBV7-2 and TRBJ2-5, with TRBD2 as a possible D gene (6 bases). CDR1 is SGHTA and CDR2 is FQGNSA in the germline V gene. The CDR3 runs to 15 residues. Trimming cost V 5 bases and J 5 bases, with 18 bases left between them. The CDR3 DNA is TGTGCCAGCAGCACCGGGACTGGAGGGTGGGAGACCCAGTACTTC. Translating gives CASSTGTGGWETQYF.

The CDR3 coding sequence is TGCAGCGTTGAAAACGGGGGGTGGGTGCCTAATGAAAAACTGTTTTTT. It is translated as CSVENGGWVPNEKLFF. The chain links TRBV29-1 to TRBJ1-4; TRBD1 might be the D (5 bases). The CDR3 loop spans 16 amino acids. Trimming pared 2 bases from V and 3 bases from J, leaving 16 bases between. Germline CDR1 SQVTM, CDR2 ANQGSEA. The complete variable domain, with remaining parts taken from reference TRBV29-1 and TRBJ1-4, reads SAVISQKPSRDICQRGTSLTIQCQVDSQVTMMFWYRQQPGQSLTLIATANQGSEATYESGFVIDKFPISRPNLTFSTLTVSNMSPEDSSIYLCSVENGGWVPNEKLFFGSGTQLSVL.

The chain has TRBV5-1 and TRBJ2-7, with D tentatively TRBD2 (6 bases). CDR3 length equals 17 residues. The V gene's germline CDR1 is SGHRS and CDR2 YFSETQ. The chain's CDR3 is CAGSSGPGQASSYEQYV. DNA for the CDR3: TGCGCCGGCAGCAGCGGGCCCGGGCAGGCGAGCTCCTACGAGCAGTACGTC.

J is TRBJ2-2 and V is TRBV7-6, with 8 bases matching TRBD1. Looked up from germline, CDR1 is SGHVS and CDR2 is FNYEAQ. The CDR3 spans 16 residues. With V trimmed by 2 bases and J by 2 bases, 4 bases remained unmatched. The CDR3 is CASSLQGASNTGELFF. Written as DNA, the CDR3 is TGTGCCAGCAGCTTACAGGGGGCCTCAAACACCGGGGAGCTGTTTTTT.

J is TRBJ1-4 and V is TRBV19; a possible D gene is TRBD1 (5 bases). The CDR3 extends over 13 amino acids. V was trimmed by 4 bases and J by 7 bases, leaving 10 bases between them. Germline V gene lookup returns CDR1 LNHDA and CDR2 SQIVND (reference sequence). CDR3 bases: TGTGCCAGTAGTAAGGGACTGTCTGAAAAACTGTTTTTT. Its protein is CASSKGLSEKLFF.

The CDR3 protein is CASSFGQAEEGYTF. In nucleotides, the CDR3 is TGTGCCAGCAGCTTCGGACAGGCGGAGGAAGGCTACACCTTC. This chain connects TRBV7-2 to TRBJ1-2; TRBD1 matches at 7 bases. Trimming took 3 bases from V and 8 from J; bases not matched to a gene: 9. Germline CDR1 reads SGHTA; CDR2 reads FQGNSA. The CDR3 is 14 amino acids.

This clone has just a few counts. The CDR3 spells CASSWGGQDSNQPQHF. Written as DNA, the CDR3 is TGTGCCAGCAGTTGGGGCGGACAGGATAGCAATCAGCCCCAGCATTTT. V is TRBV27 and J is TRBJ1-5, with TRBD1 identical over 7 bases. The CDR3 covers 16 residues. Germline CDR1 MNHEY, CDR2 SMNVEV (reference sequence). V trimming: 4 bases; J trimming: 0 bases; junction bases outside the gene matches: 6.

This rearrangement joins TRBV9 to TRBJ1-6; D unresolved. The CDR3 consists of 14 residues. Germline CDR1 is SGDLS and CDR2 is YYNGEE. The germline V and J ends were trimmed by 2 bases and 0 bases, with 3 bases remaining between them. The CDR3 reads CASSVSSYNSPLHF. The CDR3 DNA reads TGTGCCAGCAGCGTTAGCTCCTATAATTCACCCCTCCACTTT.